These 20 T cell receptor beta chains were all obtained from the same sample, sequenced in a study of cytomegalovirus exposure and HLA in healthy donors. Primers included in the PCR were 60 Vbeta and 13 Jbeta primers. Only in-frame clones appear in the TCRdb table, and some are missing; sequencing was by immunoSEQ multiplex PCR. The sample holds over 150,000 clones, roughly 79% seen once. Sequenced sample: PBMCs. All receptors come from a male donor in good health and CMV-seropositive.

The V and J genes are TRBV9 and TRBJ2-5; weak D call: TRBD1 (5 bases). Trimming took off 4 bases at V and 4 bases at J, with 20 bases between the two ends. Germline V CDR1 and CDR2: SGDLS, YYNGEE. The CDR3 consists of 16 residues. In DNA form, the CDR3 reads TGTGCCAGCAGCCGTAGGGGTCCCCTAGGTCCAGAGACCCAGTACTTC. Translated: CASSRRGPLGPETQYF.

The chain links TRBV19 to TRBJ2-2; 9 nucleotides line up with TRBD1. V was pared by 4 bases and J by 5 bases, with 8 bases of the junction left unmatched. This CDR3 comprises 16 residues. Per germline, CDR1 LNHDA and CDR2 SQIVND (reference sequence). The CDR3: CASSTLGTGLTGELFF. CDR3 DNA: TGTGCCAGTAGTACCCTCGGGACAGGGCTTACCGGGGAGCTGTTTTTT. The variable domain in full, completed from reference TRBV19 and TRBJ2-2, reads DGGITQSPKYLFRKEGQNVTLSCEQNLNHDAMYWYRQDPGQGLRLIYYSQIVNDFQKGDIAEGYSVSREKKESFPLTVTSAQKNPTAFYLCASSTLGTGLTGELFFGEGSRLTVL.

This chain uses TRBV2 with TRBJ2-7; perhaps TRBD1 as D (6 bases). Germline CDR1 is SNHLY and CDR2 is FYNNEI. V was shortened by 7 bases and J by 2 bases, with 15 bases between the two germline ends. The CDR3 extends over 14 amino acids. The CDR3 protein is CASIRQGSTYEQYF. The CDR3 nucleotides read TGTGCCAGCATTCGCCAGGGGTCAACCTACGAGCAGTACTTC.

This clone was seen only a few times. The chain is built from TRBV30 and TRBJ1-2, with a possible D match to TRBD1 (5 bases). The CDR3 covers 13 residues. Germline V gives CDR1 GTSNPN, CDR2 SVGIG (reference sequence). V lost 3 bases to trimming and J lost 5 bases, with 13 bases between them. This CDR3 reads CAWRRGSGYGYTF. CDR3 bases: TGTGCCTGGAGAAGGGGCAGTGGGTATGGCTACACCTTC.

The rearrangement joins TRBV18 to TRBJ1-5; 7 bases are shared with TRBD1. CDR1 is KGHSH, CDR2 LQKENI, per germline. The CDR3 length is 14 residues. V shed 6 bases, J shed 2 bases, and the junction held 4 bases outside the gene matches. CDR3 sequence reads: CASSRGQGNQPQHF. CDR3 in DNA: TGTGCCAGCTCCCGCGGACAGGGCAATCAGCCCCAGCATTTT.

V gene TRBV2 combines with J gene TRBJ2-7; D is possibly TRBD1 (6 bases). The germline V gene encodes CDR1 SNHLY and CDR2 FYNNEI. CDR3 length: 17 amino acids. V was cut by 1 base and J by 2 bases, with 18 bases left in between. The CDR3: CASSEEGGRGHPYEQYF. The CDR3 DNA sequence: TGTGCCAGCAGTGAAGAAGGGGGTCGGGGACACCCCTACGAGCAGTACTTC.

This clone came up a few times. The genes are TRBV5-6 and TRBJ1-2; the match to TRBD1 covers 9 bases. The CDR3 covers 14 residues. In germline, CDR1 is SGHDT, CDR2 YYEEEE. V was pared by 4 bases and J by 5 bases, with 6 bases of the junction left unmatched. The CDR3 loop reads CASSPVGQGYGYTF. The CDR3 coding sequence is TGTGCCAGCAGCCCGGTCGGACAGGGGTATGGCTACACCTTC.

This chain joins TRBV6-4 and TRBJ1-2; 9 bases match TRBD1. Germline values: CDR1 MRHNA, CDR2 SNTAGT. CDR3 size: 14 residues. The trim removed 5 bases at V and 6 bases at J, leaving 7 bases unmatched. The CDR3 sequence: CASSKEGQGHGYTF. The DNA for the CDR3 is TGTGCCAGCAGTAAAGAGGGACAGGGCCATGGCTACACCTTC.

This chain connects TRBV2 to TRBJ2-4; no clear D. The CDR3 loop spans 13 amino acids. Germline V gives CDR1 SNHLY, CDR2 FYNNEI. Deletions cut 6 bases from V and 7 bases from J, with 13 bases between. In DNA form, the CDR3 reads TGTGCCAGCAGCGTCTCGGAGTGGAACATTCAGTACTTC. Protein: CASSVSEWNIQYF.

This sequence joins TRBV5-1 and TRBJ2-5; D is perhaps TRBD1 (6 bases). CDR3 size: 13 residues. Germline CDR1 SGHRS, CDR2 YFSETQ. Trimming took 4 bases from V and 5 from J, leaving 12 bases between them. The CDR3 loop reads CASSPGVRETQYF. The DNA for the CDR3 is TGCGCCAGCAGCCCAGGGGTTCGGGAGACCCAGTACTTC. The whole variable domain, filled in from reference TRBV5-1 and TRBJ2-5, reads KAGVTQTPRYLIKTRGQQVTLSCSPISGHRSVSWYQQTPGQGLQFLFEYFSETQRNKGNFPGRFSGRQFSNSRSEMNVSTLELGDSALYLCASSPGVRETQYFGPGTRLLVL.

The chain combines TRBV7-9 with TRBJ1-1, with D unclear. V was pared by 2 bases and J by 0 bases, with 10 bases between. Germline values: CDR1 SEHNR, CDR2 FQNEAQ (reference sequence). This CDR3 region has 15 residues. The CDR3 sequence: CASSLTAIMNTEAFF. CDR3 nucleotide sequence: TGTGCCAGCAGCTTAACAGCTATCATGAACACTGAAGCTTTCTTT.

The V gene is TRBV5-1, the J gene TRBJ1-1, with D tentatively TRBD1 (5 bases). Per germline, CDR1 SGHRS and CDR2 YFSETQ. With 0 bases removed from V and 4 bases from J, the gap between germline ends came to 10 bases. This CDR3 spans 14 amino acids. CDR3 DNA: TGCGCCAGCAGCTTGGTCGGGGGGAGCACTGAAGCTTTCTTT. As protein: CASSLVGGSTEAFF.

J is TRBJ1-2 and V is TRBV6-1, with a tentative D call TRBD1 (6 bases). Germline lookup yields CDR1 MNHNS and CDR2 SASEGT. Trimming left V 6 bases short and J 6 bases short, with 11 bases between. The CDR3 runs 12 residues. In DNA form, the CDR3 reads TGTGCCAGCAGGGGGGCCGGTAATGGCTACACCTTC. This codes for CASRGAGNGYTF.

The CDR3 DNA reads TGCGCCAGCAGCTTGGGGGCCATCACAGATACGCAGTATTTT. Translation: CASSLGAITDTQYF. The chain joins TRBV5-1 to TRBJ2-3, with no clear D. Trimming left V 0 bases short and J 2 bases short, with 7 bases between. In germline, CDR1 is SGHRS, CDR2 YFSETQ. CDR3 length: 14 amino acids.

The chain is built from TRBV6-5 and TRBJ1-5; D ambiguous. The V end lost 7 bases, the J end lost 7 bases, and 11 bases lay between the germline ends. Per germline, CDR1 MNHEY and CDR2 SVGAGI. This CDR3 is 12 amino acids long. CDR3 amino acids: CASMRDSQPQHF. CDR3 bases: TGTGCCAGCATGAGGGATTCCCAGCCCCAGCATTTT.

V usage is TRBV25-1 and J usage is TRBJ1-3, with 8 bases matching TRBD1. From germline, CDR1 is MGHDK and CDR2 SYGVNS. The J segment lost 5 bases and the V segment lost 7 bases, leaving 7 bases of the junction unmatched. This CDR3 spans 14 amino acids. The CDR3 is CASTLTGERNTIYF. The CDR3 region has the DNA TGTGCCAGCACCTTGACAGGGGAAAGAAACACCATATATTTT.

The chain is built from TRBV9 and TRBJ1-1, with 10 bases matching TRBD1. J gave up 10 bases and V 4 bases, and 10 bases lay outside the gene matches. CDR1 is SGDLS and CDR2 is YYNGEE in the germline V gene. The length of the CDR3 is 14 residues. In DNA, the CDR3 is TGTGCCAGCAGCCCTGGGACAGGGGCTCGGGGAGCTTTCTTT. This gives the protein CASSPGTGARGAFF.

This clone has just a few counts. This rearrangement joins TRBV2 to TRBJ1-6, with D tentatively TRBD1 (6 bases). The length of the CDR3 is 18 residues. The germline V and J ends were trimmed by 2 bases and 5 bases, with 19 bases remaining between them. In germline, CDR1 is SNHLY, CDR2 FYNNEI. The CDR3 is CASSETRQAHLNNSPLHF. The CDR3 DNA sequence: TGTGCCAGCAGTGAAACCCGACAGGCTCACCTAAATAATTCACCCCTCCACTTT.

The table lists this clone with a count of one. This sequence joins TRBV19 and TRBJ2-7, with 12 bases matching TRBD2. Germline-derived CDR1 and CDR2 are LNHDA and SQIVND (reference sequence). J lost 3 bases, V lost 2 bases, and 14 bases had no gene match. This CDR3 region has 19 residues. The CDR3: CASSIMTSGGSGPNYEQYF. The DNA of the CDR3 is TGTGCCAGTAGTATAATGACTAGCGGGGGCTCAGGCCCTAACTACGAGCAGTACTTC.

The chain joins TRBV7-2 to TRBJ1-5; D is uncertain. Germline CDR1 and CDR2: SGHTA and FQGNSA. Between the trimmed V and J ends, which lost 0 bases and 4 bases, there was a span of 10 bases. The CDR3 covers 15 residues. The CDR3 region is CASSLARGGNQPQHF. DNA of the CDR3: TGTGCCAGCAGCTTAGCGCGTGGAGGGAATCAGCCCCAGCATTTT.